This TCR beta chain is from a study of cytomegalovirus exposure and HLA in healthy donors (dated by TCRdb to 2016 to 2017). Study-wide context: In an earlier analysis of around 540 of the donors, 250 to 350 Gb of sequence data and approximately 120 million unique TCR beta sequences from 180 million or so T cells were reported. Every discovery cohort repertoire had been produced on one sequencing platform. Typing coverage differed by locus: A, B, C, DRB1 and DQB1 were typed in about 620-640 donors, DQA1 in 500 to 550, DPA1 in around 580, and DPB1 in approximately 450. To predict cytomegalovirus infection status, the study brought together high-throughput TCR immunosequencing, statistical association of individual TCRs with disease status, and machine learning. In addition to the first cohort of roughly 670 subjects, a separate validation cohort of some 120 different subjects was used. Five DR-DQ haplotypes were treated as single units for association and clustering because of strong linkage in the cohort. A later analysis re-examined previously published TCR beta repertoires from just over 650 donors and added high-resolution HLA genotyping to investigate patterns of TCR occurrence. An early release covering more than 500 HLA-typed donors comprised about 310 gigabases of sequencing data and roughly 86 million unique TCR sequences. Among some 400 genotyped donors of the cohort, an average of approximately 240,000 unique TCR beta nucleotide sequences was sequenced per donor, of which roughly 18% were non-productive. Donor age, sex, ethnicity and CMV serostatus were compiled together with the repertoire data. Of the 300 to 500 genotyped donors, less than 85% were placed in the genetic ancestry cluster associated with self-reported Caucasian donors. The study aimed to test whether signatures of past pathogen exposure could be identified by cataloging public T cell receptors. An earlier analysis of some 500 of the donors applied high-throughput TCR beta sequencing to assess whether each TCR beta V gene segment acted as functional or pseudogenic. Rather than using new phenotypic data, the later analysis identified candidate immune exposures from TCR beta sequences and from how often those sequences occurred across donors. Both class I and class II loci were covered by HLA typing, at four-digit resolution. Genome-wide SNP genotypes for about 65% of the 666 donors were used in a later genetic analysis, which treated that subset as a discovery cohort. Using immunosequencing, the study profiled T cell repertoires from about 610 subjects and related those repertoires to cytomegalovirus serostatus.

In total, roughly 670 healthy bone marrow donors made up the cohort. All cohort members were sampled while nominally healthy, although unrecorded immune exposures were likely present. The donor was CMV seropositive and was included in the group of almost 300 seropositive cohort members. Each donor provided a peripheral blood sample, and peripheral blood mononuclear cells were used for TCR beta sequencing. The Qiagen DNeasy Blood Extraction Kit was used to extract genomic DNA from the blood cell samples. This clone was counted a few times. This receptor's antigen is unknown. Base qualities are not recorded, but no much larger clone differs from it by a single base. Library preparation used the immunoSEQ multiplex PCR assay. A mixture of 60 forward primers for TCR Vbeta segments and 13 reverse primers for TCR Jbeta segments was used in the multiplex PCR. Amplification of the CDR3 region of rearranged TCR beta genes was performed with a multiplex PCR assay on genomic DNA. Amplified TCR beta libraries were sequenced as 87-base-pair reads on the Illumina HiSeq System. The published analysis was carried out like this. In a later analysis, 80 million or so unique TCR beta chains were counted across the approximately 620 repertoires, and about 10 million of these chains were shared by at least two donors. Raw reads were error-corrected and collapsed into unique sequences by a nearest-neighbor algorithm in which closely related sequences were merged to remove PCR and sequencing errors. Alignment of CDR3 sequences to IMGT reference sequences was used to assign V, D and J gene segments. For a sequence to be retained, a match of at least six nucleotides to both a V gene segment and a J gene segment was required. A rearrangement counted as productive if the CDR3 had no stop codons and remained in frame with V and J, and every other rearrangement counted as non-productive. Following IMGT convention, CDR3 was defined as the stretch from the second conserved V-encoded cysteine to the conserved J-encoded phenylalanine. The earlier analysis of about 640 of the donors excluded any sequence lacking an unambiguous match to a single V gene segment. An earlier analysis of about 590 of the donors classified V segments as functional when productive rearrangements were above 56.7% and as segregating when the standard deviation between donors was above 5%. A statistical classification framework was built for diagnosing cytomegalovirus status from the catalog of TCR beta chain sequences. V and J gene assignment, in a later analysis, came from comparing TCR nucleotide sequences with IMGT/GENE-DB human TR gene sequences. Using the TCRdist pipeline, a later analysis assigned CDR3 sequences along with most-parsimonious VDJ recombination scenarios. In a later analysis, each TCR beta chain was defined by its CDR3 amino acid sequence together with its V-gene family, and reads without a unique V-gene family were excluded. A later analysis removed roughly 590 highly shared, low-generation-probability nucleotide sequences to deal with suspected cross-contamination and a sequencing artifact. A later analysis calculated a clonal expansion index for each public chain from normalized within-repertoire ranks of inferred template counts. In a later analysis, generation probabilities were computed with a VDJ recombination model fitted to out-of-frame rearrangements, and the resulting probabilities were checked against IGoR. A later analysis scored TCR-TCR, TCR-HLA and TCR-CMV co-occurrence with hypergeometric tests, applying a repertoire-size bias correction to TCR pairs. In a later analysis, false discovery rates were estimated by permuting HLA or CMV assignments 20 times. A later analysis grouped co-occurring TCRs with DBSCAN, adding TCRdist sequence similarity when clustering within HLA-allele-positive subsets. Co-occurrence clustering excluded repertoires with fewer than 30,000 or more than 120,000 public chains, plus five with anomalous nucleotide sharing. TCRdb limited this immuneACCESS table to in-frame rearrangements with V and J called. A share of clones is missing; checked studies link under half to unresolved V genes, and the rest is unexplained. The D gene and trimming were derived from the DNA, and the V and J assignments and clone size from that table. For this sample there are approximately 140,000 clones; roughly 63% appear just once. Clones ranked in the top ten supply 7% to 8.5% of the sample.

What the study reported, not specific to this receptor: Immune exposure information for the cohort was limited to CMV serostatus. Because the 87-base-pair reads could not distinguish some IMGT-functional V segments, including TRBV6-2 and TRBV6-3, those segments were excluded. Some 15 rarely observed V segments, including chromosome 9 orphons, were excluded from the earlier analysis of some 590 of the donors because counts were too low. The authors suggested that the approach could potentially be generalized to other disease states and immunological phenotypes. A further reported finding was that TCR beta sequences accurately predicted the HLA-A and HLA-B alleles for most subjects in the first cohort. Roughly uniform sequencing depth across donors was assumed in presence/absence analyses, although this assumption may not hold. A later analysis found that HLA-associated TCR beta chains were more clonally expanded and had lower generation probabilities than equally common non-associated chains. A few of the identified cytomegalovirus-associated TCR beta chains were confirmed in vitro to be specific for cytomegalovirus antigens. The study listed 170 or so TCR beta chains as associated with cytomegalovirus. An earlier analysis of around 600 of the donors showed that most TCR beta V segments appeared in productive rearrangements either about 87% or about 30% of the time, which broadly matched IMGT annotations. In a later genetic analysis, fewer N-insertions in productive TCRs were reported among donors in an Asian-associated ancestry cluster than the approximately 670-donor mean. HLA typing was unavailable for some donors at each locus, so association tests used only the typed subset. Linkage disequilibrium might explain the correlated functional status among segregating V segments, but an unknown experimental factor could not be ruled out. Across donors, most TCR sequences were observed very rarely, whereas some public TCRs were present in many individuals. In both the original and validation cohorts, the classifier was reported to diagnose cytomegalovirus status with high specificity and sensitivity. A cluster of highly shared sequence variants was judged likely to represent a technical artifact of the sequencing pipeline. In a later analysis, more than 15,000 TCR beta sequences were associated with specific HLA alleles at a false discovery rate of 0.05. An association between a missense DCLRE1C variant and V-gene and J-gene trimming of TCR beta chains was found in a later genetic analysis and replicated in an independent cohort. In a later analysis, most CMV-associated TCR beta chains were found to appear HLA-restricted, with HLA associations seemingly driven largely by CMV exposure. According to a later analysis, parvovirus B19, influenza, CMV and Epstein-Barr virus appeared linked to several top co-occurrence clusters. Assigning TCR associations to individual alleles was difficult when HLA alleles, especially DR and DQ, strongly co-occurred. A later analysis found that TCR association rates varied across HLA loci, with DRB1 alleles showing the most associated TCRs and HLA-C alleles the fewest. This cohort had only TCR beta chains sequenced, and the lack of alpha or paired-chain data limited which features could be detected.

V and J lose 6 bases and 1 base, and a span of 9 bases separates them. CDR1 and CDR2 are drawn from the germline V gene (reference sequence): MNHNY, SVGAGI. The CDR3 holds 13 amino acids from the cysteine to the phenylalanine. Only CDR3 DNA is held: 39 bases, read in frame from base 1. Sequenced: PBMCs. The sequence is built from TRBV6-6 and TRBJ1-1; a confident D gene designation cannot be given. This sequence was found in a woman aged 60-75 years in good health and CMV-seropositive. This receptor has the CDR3 CASSKTPNTEAFF. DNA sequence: TGTGCCAGCAGCAAGACACCGAACACTGAAGCTTTCTTT.